This entry lists 5 T cell receptor beta chains sequenced from one sample in a study of radiation and T cells in renal cell carcinoma (dated by TCRdb to the early 2020s). The time point label on this specimen signifies: baseline pretreatment blood. The sample's treatment or condition, from its label and the paper: 15 Gy SBRT to primary tumor, nephrectomy 4 weeks later. Libraries were made using the immunoSEQ multiplex PCR assay. The immuneACCESS repertoire file appears here via TCRdb, limited to in-frame rearrangements. These files lack a portion of the clones; in checked studies, under half of the deficit traces to unresolved V genes, and the cause of the others is not known. The sample includes 90,000 to 95,000 clones, with 82% observed a single time. Jointly, the top ten make up 5% to 6.5% of the sample. Sequenced material: blood, taken from a patient whose treatment included radiotherapy and nephrectomy. The receptor set was obtained from a man aged 55 to 70 with renal cell carcinoma.

The V gene is TRBV5-8, the J gene TRBJ1-1; D is unclear. The V and J ends lost 1 base and 0 bases respectively, with 7 bases between them. The CDR3 totals 14 residues. Germline V CDR1 and CDR2: SGHTS, YDEGEE. The CDR3 nucleotides are TGTGCCAGCAGCTTGCCAGACATGAACACTGAAGCTTTCTTT. Amino acids: CASSLPDMNTEAFF.

The chain uses TRBV7-2 and TRBJ2-7, with 9 nucleotides matching TRBD1. Trimming removed 4 bases from V and 5 bases from J; junction bases left unmatched: 12. The CDR3 is made up of 16 amino acids. Germline CDR1 is SGHTA and CDR2 is FQGNSA. The CDR3: CASSSQTGTGWNEQYF. CDR3 nucleotides: TGTGCCAGCAGCTCACAAACCGGGACAGGGTGGAACGAGCAGTACTTC.

Notes on this clone: One end of the junction fails to match germline, which may point to a read error. The chain links TRBV9 to TRBJ2-3; 11 bases align to TRBD2. This CDR3 is built from 16 residues. The germline V gene encodes CDR1 SGDLS and CDR2 YYNGEE. CDR3 residues: CASTVALTSGKDTQYF. The DNA of the CDR3 is TGTGCCAGCACCGTAGCCTTGACTAGCGGGAAAGATACGCAGTATTTT.

The V call is TRBV29-1, the J call TRBJ2-3; no firm D call. V was shortened by 4 bases and J by 6 bases, with 8 bases between the two germline ends. The CDR3 loop spans 11 amino acids. Looked up from germline, CDR1 is SQVTM and CDR2 is ANQGSEA. In DNA, the CDR3 is TGCAGCGTTGGTTCCGGGGATACGCAGTATTTT. This codes for CSVGSGDTQYF.

This chain connects TRBV10-1 to TRBJ2-7; D ambiguous. The CDR3 is 16 residues long. The germline V gene encodes CDR1 WNHNN and CDR2 SYGVQD (reference sequence). V lost 3 bases, J lost 0 bases, and 15 bases lay in between. Here the CDR3 DNA reads TGCGCCAGCAGTGAAAACGACGCCGCGACCTCCTACGAGCAGTACTTC. Translated: CASSENDAATSYEQYF.